A selection of T cell receptor beta chains follows, all from one sample in a study of blood T cell repertoires in COVID-19. Method: immunoSEQ multiplex PCR; TCRdb's copy keeps in-frame clones and lacks some. This repertoire shows under 300,000 clones, about 87% found once; its top ten account for 3.7%. Sequenced: peripheral blood. Receptors originate from a woman in her thirties or forties with acute or convalescent COVID-19. CDR3s leave out the opening cysteine and the closing phenylalanine or tryptophan.

v_gene | CDR3aa
TRBV10-3 | AISEKGQGQQPQH
TRBV27 | ASSLTSTGRNEQF
TRBV5-1 | ASSSQETQY
TRBV4-2 | ASSLHSGGDNEQF
TRBV10-1 | ASGTGGTEAF
TRBV6-5 | ASSTGTANYGYT
TRBV28 | ASSFHTTGGVGEKLF
TRBV3-1/TRBV3-2 | ASSQASGGYGYT
TRBV30 | AWSENNYYGYT
TRBV5-4 | ASSPGTSKWEAF
TRBV27 | GGSDREAF
TRBV12-3/TRBV12-4 | ASSLGMSGDYT
TRBV7-8 | ASSLGSWGEADTQY
TRBV30 | AWMSGGNYGYT